These 27 T cell receptor beta chains were sequenced from one sample in a study of cytomegalovirus exposure and HLA in healthy donors. PCR employed 60 Vbeta and 13 Jbeta primers. The protocol was immunoSEQ multiplex PCR, while the TCRdb copy is restricted to in-frame clones and leaves out a portion. Of 130,000 or so clones in the sample, around 75% were seen once. Input material: PBMCs. Receptor source: a man aged 25 to 40 in good health and CMV-seronegative.

The rearrangement links TRBV7-2 to TRBJ2-1; 8 bases are a match to TRBD1. This CDR3 has 15 amino acids. After removal of 6 bases from V and 4 bases from J, the junction contained 8 bases not matched to a gene. The germline CDR1 and CDR2 sequences are SGHTA and FQGNSA. The CDR3 DNA reads as TGTGCCAGCAGTCCCAGGGGGCCTCGGTACAATGAGCAGTTCTTC. Translated: CASSPRGPRYNEQFF.

V gene TRBV27 combines with J gene TRBJ2-1, with 14 bases lining up with TRBD2. Per germline, CDR1 MNHEY and CDR2 SMNVEV (reference sequence). The CDR3 runs 16 residues. V was pared by 5 bases and J by 5 bases, with 5 bases of the junction left unmatched. This CDR3 reads CASSATGLAGDNEQFF. The CDR3 DNA sequence: TGTGCCAGCAGTGCTACGGGACTAGCGGGAGACAATGAGCAGTTCTTC.

This clone was seen more than once but under ten times. The chain is built from TRBV29-1 and TRBJ2-3; D perhaps matches TRBD1 (6 bases). Germline CDR1 is SQVTM and CDR2 is ANQGSEA. The CDR3 loop spans 13 amino acids. The ends were cut back, 8 bases at V and 4 bases at J, with 16 bases in the middle. CDR3 nucleotide sequence: TGCAGCCTCACAGACAGGCCTGCAGATACGCAGTATTTT. Its protein is CSLTDRPADTQYF.

The chain couples TRBV30 to TRBJ1-1; D might be TRBD1 (6 bases). V was shortened by 2 bases and J by 3 bases, with 10 bases between the two germline ends. Germline V gene sequence: CDR1 GTSNPN, CDR2 SVGIG (reference sequence). The CDR3 extends over 13 amino acids. The CDR3 DNA is TGTGCCTGGAGTTGGGGGCGCGACACTGAAGCTTTCTTT. It is translated as CAWSWGRDTEAFF. Using reference TRBV30 and TRBJ1-1 for the parts outside the CDR3, the full variable domain is SQTIHQWPATLVQPVGSPLSLECTVEGTSNPNLYWYRQAAGRGLQLLFYSVGIGQISSEVPQNLSASRPQDRQFILSSKKLLLSDSGFYLCAWSWGRDTEAFFGQGTRLTVV.

V usage is TRBV10-3 and J usage is TRBJ1-2; 7 bases match TRBD1. The J segment lost 3 bases and the V segment lost 2 bases, leaving 0 bases of the junction unmatched. This CDR3 comprises 13 residues. Germline lookup yields CDR1 ENHRY and CDR2 SYGVKD. The CDR3 sequence is CAISETGDYGYTF. The CDR3 nucleotides read TGTGCCATCAGTGAGACAGGGGACTATGGCTACACCTTC.

A few counts support this clone. This sequence joins TRBV9 and TRBJ2-2; 9 bases agree with TRBD2. The CDR3 consists of 16 residues. V shed 0 bases, J shed 2 bases, and the junction held 2 bases outside the gene matches. Germline V lookup: CDR1 SGDLS, CDR2 YYNGEE. CDR3 in amino acids: CASSVALAGNTGELFF. Here the CDR3 DNA reads TGTGCCAGCAGCGTAGCACTAGCGGGTAACACCGGGGAGCTGTTTTTT. Filled out from reference TRBV9 and TRBJ2-2, the complete variable domain reads DSGVTQTPKHLITATGQRVTLRCSPRSGDLSVYWYQQSLDQGLQFLIQYYNGEERAKGNILERFSAQQFPDLHSELNLSSLELGDSALYFCASSVALAGNTGELFFGEGSRLTVL.

This clone was detected once. The V gene is TRBV5-1, the J gene TRBJ2-3; 11 nucleotides line up with TRBD2. CDR3 length: 16 residues. Losses at the gene ends were 3 bases for V and 2 bases for J; bases not matched to a gene: 5. Germline CDR1 reads SGHRS; CDR2 reads YFSETQ. The chain's CDR3 is CASSSGLAEPTDTQYF. CDR3 nucleotides: TGCGCCAGCAGCTCGGGACTAGCGGAACCCACAGATACGCAGTATTTT.

The chain is built from TRBV28 and TRBJ1-1; 7 bases are a match to TRBD1. Per the germline V gene, CDR1 is MDHEN and CDR2 is SYDVKM. The CDR3 is made up of 13 amino acids. With V trimmed by 6 bases and J by 3 bases, 4 bases remained unmatched. CDR3 nucleotide sequence: TGTGCCAGCAGCCGACAGGGTGACACTGAAGCTTTCTTT. Amino acid sequence: CASSRQGDTEAFF.

Only one count was recorded for this clone. V is TRBV30 and J is TRBJ2-1; 14 positions agree with TRBD2. Germline V lookup: CDR1 GTSNPN, CDR2 SVGIG (reference sequence). The CDR3 is 15 residues long. V dropped 5 bases and J dropped 9; count of bases not matched to a gene: 9. The CDR3 here is CAWAGTSGSRSEQFF. Written as DNA, the CDR3 is TGTGCCTGGGCCGGGACTAGCGGGAGTCGGAGTGAGCAGTTCTTC.

The CDR3 region has the DNA TGTGCTAGCGGACTTAGCGGATCGAACACCGGGGAGCTGTTTTTT. Encoded protein: CASGLSGSNTGELFF. V is TRBV7-7 and J is TRBJ2-2, with a tentative D call TRBD2 (6 bases). The germline CDR1 and CDR2 sequences are SSHAT and FNYEAQ (reference sequence). The CDR3 has 15 residues. Variable domain in full (rest from reference TRBV7-7 and TRBJ2-2): GAGVSQSPRYKVTKRGQDVTLRCDPISSHATLYWYQQALGQGPEFLTYFNYEAQPDKSGLPSDRFSAERPEGSISTLTIQRTEQRDSAMYRCASGLSGSNTGELFFGEGSRLTVL.

V and J are TRBV5-6 and TRBJ2-1; no firm D call. Germline V CDR1 and CDR2: SGHDT, YYEEEE. The CDR3 sequence is 14 residues long. Trimming left V 1 base short and J 6 bases short, with 11 bases between. The CDR3 reads CASSLLRAFNEQFF. The CDR3 bases are TGTGCCAGCAGCTTGTTACGAGCTTTCAATGAGCAGTTCTTC.

The CDR3 sequence is CASVLGGGDSYEQYF. The CDR3 DNA is TGTGCCAGCGTTCTGGGCGGAGGAGATTCCTACGAGCAGTACTTC. The rearrangement uses TRBV6-1 and TRBJ2-7; D possibly corresponds to TRBD2 (5 bases). CDR1 is MNHNS and CDR2 is SASEGT in the germline V gene. CDR3 length: 15 amino acids. V was cut by 8 bases and J by 1 base, with 18 bases left in between.

The chain employs TRBV19 and TRBJ1-1, with D possibly being TRBD1 (5 bases). Germline values: CDR1 LNHDA, CDR2 SQIVND (reference sequence). Trimming left V 6 bases short and J 3 bases short, with 11 bases between. This CDR3 is built from 13 residues. In DNA form, the CDR3 reads TGTGCCAGTAGACCAGGGTTCGACACTGAAGCTTTCTTT. It codes for CASRPGFDTEAFF.

This chain uses TRBV7-8 with TRBJ2-5; TRBD2 matches at 14 bases. Germline values: CDR1 SGHVS, CDR2 FQNEAQ. V was pared by 4 bases and J by 5 bases, with 12 bases of the junction left unmatched. There are 18 residues in the CDR3. The CDR3 protein is CASSSPRTSGGWMETQYF. The CDR3 nucleotides are TGTGCCAGCAGCTCCCCTCGGACTAGCGGGGGGTGGATGGAGACCCAGTACTTC.

The chain joins TRBV28 to TRBJ2-1; maybe TRBD2 (5 bases). Trimming shortened V by 3 bases and J by 7 bases, and 16 bases separated the two germline ends. Germline CDR1 MDHEN, CDR2 SYDVKM. The CDR3 loop spans 15 amino acids. The DNA of the CDR3 is TGTGCCAGCAGTTTTCTCGGCCAAAGCGGTAATGAGCAGTTCTTC. Amino acid sequence: CASSFLGQSGNEQFF.

The gene calls are TRBV7-2 and TRBJ2-2; maybe TRBD2 (5 bases). V was shortened by 2 bases and J by 7 bases, with 14 bases between the two germline ends. The CDR3 extends over 15 amino acids. The V gene's germline CDR1 is SGHTA and CDR2 FQGNSA. CDR3 loop: CASSLPSNLGGELFF. The CDR3 DNA follows: TGTGCCAGCAGCTTACCTAGCAACCTAGGCGGGGAGCTGTTTTTT. Drawing the rest from reference TRBV7-2 and TRBJ2-2, the complete variable domain is GAGVSQSPSNKVTEKGKDVELRCDPISGHTALYWYRQSLGQGLEFLIYFQGNSAPDKSGLPSDRFSAERTGGSVSTLTIQRTQQEDSAVYLCASSLPSNLGGELFFGEGSRLTVL.

The genes are TRBV28 and TRBJ1-3, with TRBD1 identical over 10 bases. Trimming at V came to 1 base and at J to 0 bases, leaving 3 bases not matched to a gene. CDR3 length: 17 amino acids. Germline loops: CDR1 MDHEN, CDR2 SYDVKM. The CDR3 DNA is TGTGCCAGCAGTTTATCGACAGGGGGCAGCTCTGGAAACACCATATATTTT. Protein: CASSLSTGGSSGNTIYF.

The CDR3 protein is CASSGTSGSYEQYF. CDR3 nucleotides: TGTGCCAGCAGCGGAACTAGCGGGAGCTACGAGCAGTACTTC. This chain joins TRBV7-2 and TRBJ2-7; 11 positions match TRBD2. The CDR3 extends over 14 amino acids. Germline CDR1 is SGHTA and CDR2 is FQGNSA. The junction had 3 bases not matched to a gene; V was cut back by 5 bases and J by 3 bases.

The chain is built from TRBV5-1 and TRBJ1-6; TRBD1 matches at 11 bases. The V gene's germline CDR1 is SGHRS and CDR2 YFSETQ. The CDR3 spans 15 residues. Trimming took 5 bases from V and 9 from J; bases not matched to a gene: 7. The CDR3 DNA reads TGCGCCAGCAGAAGCGGACAGGGGGCTTTTTCACCCCTCCACTTT. It translates to CASRSGQGAFSPLHF. The variable domain in full, with the rest retrieved from reference TRBV5-1 and TRBJ1-6, is KAGVTQTPRYLIKTRGQQVTLSCSPISGHRSVSWYQQTPGQGLQFLFEYFSETQRNKGNFPGRFSGRQFSNSRSEMNVSTLELGDSALYLCASRSGQGAFSPLHFGNGTRLTVT.

The chain carries TRBV28 and TRBJ2-1, with a weak D call TRBD1 (6 bases). The CDR3 consists of 13 residues. The V end was cut by 7 bases, the J end by 6 bases, with 13 bases between. Germline CDR1 MDHEN, CDR2 SYDVKM. CDR3 bases: TGTGCCAGCACCCGTAGGGGGTCCAATGAGCAGTTCTTC. It specifies CASTRRGSNEQFF.

V is TRBV4-3 and J is TRBJ2-1, with D maybe TRBD2 (6 bases). Germline V gene sequence: CDR1 LGHNA, CDR2 YSLEER. This CDR3 spans 15 amino acids. V dropped 0 bases and J dropped 9 bases, with 15 bases sitting between them. DNA of the CDR3: TGCGCCAGCAGCCAAGATGGGGGGAGGTACGGTGAGCAGTTCTTC. This gives the protein CASSQDGGRYGEQFF.

The chain employs TRBV15 and TRBJ1-2; D may be TRBD1 (6 bases). CDR1 is LNHNV and CDR2 is YYDKDF in the germline V gene (reference sequence). The CDR3 has 15 residues. V lost 0 bases and J 5 bases, leaving 13 bases between the germline ends. The CDR3 DNA reads TGTGCCACCAGCAGAGATCAGAGGGGGGGGTATGGCTACACCTTC. Translated: CATSRDQRGGYGYTF.

J is TRBJ2-1 and V is TRBV25-1; no clear D. The CDR3 extends over 11 amino acids. The germline gives CDR1 MGHDK, CDR2 SYGVNS. Deletions cut 4 bases from V and 9 bases from J, with 7 bases between. CDR3 coding DNA: TGTGCCAGCAGTGGTTTTAGTGAGCAGTTCTTC. It specifies CASSGFSEQFF. Full variable domain (outside the CDR3, taken from reference TRBV25-1 and TRBJ2-1): EADIYQTPRYLVIGTGKKITLECSQTMGHDKMYWYQQDPGMELHLIHYSYGVNSTEKGDLSSESTVSRIRTEHFPLTLESARPSHTSQYLCASSGFSEQFFGPGTRLTVL.

In its sample, this clone was seen a few times. This rearrangement joins TRBV6-5 to TRBJ2-5, with a tentative D call TRBD2 (6 bases). Germline CDR1 reads MNHEY; CDR2 reads SVGAGI. This CDR3 is 14 amino acids long. V lost 6 bases, J lost 3 bases, and 14 bases lay in between. The CDR3 nucleotides read TGTGCCAGCAGACCGCCGGGACTGGAAGAGACCCAGTACTTC. Its protein is CASRPPGLEETQYF.

The rearrangement uses TRBV19 and TRBJ1-2; 8 positions agree with TRBD1. The ends lost 3 bases at V and 2 bases at J; junction bases unmatched: 5. CDR1 is LNHDA and CDR2 is SQIVND in the germline V gene (reference sequence). CDR3 length equals 15 residues. DNA for the CDR3: TGTGCCAGTAGTATCCCGACAGGGGAGAACTATGGCTACACCTTC. Protein product: CASSIPTGENYGYTF.

This chain joins TRBV6-7 and TRBJ1-2; D uncertain. TRBV6-7 is an ORF, and what it does is uncertain. This CDR3 is 10 amino acids long. The ends were cut back, 11 bases at V and 4 bases at J, with 8 bases in the middle. The CDR3 protein is CAVFLYGYTF. CDR3 DNA: TGTGCCGTTTTCCTCTATGGCTACACCTTC.

The chain links TRBV7-9 to TRBJ2-3; D call uncertain. Germline V CDR1 and CDR2: SEHNR, FQNEAQ (reference sequence). The CDR3 totals 12 residues. Trimming pared 8 bases from V and 2 bases from J, leaving 8 bases between. The CDR3 bases are TGTGCCAGCGTCCAGGACACAGATACGCAGTATTTT. This translates into CASVQDTDTQYF.